This T cell receptor beta chain was identified in a study of CD8 T cells in ankylosing spondylitis. This clonotype showed up just a few times. Its specificity is unknown. Whole-study results and caveats: Within ankylosing spondylitis blood, a TCR beta motif made up of seven to nine highly homologous variants appeared to be characteristic. Previously reported in reactive arthritis synovial fluid and blood were some of the motif variants.

V shed 5 bases, J shed 5 bases, and the junction held 10 bases outside the gene matches. CDR3 length: 15 amino acids. Germline CDR1 DFQATT, CDR2 SNEGSKA (reference sequence). MiXCR was run by TCRdb on the 5' RACE reads, yielding one entry per CDR3 protein. This table holds tens of thousands of distinct CDR3 sequences, approximately 30% found once. The material sequenced was blood, either unsorted or a sorted T cell fraction (not recorded which). The chain couples TRBV20-1 to TRBJ1-4; TRBD1 matches 8 bases. The sequence came from a male donor with ankylosing spondylitis or in good health (not recorded which). The DNA of the CDR3 is TGCAGTGCTTTACGCAGGGGGCGCGAGAATGAAAAACTGTTTTTT. As protein: CSALRRGRENEKLFF.